This T cell receptor (beta chain) derives from a study of blood T cells in healthy people across ages. This clonotype was detected a few times. The CDR3 sequence is 14 residues long. Germline CDR1 is LGHNA and CDR2 is YNFKEQ. Then a second PCR, running roughly 7 to 11 cycles, was carried out with a sample-barcoded 5' primer and a J-beta primer mix. Each sample provided no less than 2.5 million CDR3-containing paired-end reads. A single record per CDR3 protein comes from TCRdb applying MiXCR to the 5' RACE reads. The data show 700,000 to 900,000 distinct CDR3 sequences, 25% to 30% seen once. This sample also appeared in a second study, on T cells of mothers and their children.

The genes are TRBV4-2 and TRBJ2-5; TRBD2 is a possible D gene (5 bases). The end of the DNA is better explained by TRBJ2-1, so the J call may be wrong. The sample comprised blood. The TCR originated in a boy aged 5-17 years in good health. CDR3 protein: CASSPHRDYNEQFF. In DNA, the CDR3 is TGTGCCAGCAGCCCACACCGGGACTACAATGAGCAGTTCTTC.